Listed below are T cell receptor beta chains from one sample, sequenced in a study of cytomegalovirus exposure and HLA in healthy donors. Only in-frame clones appear in the TCRdb table, and some are missing; sequencing was by immunoSEQ multiplex PCR. Among roughly 250,000 clones listed, just under 85% were seen once. What was sequenced was PBMCs. These receptors all stem from a woman in her thirties or forties in good health and CMV-seropositive. Both conserved end residues are part of each CDR3.

v_call	j_call	cdr3_aa
TRBV15	TRBJ1-3	CATSRPFSGNTIYF
TRBV4-2	TRBJ2-7	CASSQETRNYEQYF
TRBV29-1	TRBJ2-1	CSVDGTSGSPRRNEQFF
TRBV4-3	TRBJ2-2	CASSHRGQGIGELFF
TRBV11-2	TRBJ2-1	CASSLSSGSSYNEQFF
TRBV5-6	TRBJ1-2	CASSRYSGYGYTF
TRBV9	TRBJ2-2	CASSVALGLAGGAPGELFF
TRBV28	TRBJ1-1	CASSITSGTGGEAFF
TRBV30	TRBJ2-7	CAWRRAGGKDEQYF
TRBV11-3	TRBJ1-1	CASSLGAQAFF
TRBV29-1	TRBJ2-7	CSVGGAYEQYF
TRBV7-9	TRBJ2-1	CASSPAPGREGSAEQFF
TRBV6-6	TRBJ2-7	CASSYSRVSYEQYF
TRBV18	TRBJ1-1	CANRLEGNTEAFF
TRBV5-4	TRBJ2-1	CASSLAAGGYNEQFF
TRBV10-3	TRBJ1-1	CAIKGDRATEAFF
TRBV20-1	TRBJ1-1	CSASTPGEAFF
TRBV5-4	TRBJ2-3	CASSDLTGSTDTQYF
TRBV29-1	TRBJ1-1	CSADRGLAFF
TRBV21-1	TRBJ1-2	CASSKARATSLYGYTF
TRBV9	TRBJ1-2	CASSVGDRVGYTF
TRBV7-2	TRBJ2-1	CASSLNVQFF
TRBV25-1	TRBJ2-2	CASSEFKNTGELFF
TRBV4-1	TRBJ1-1	CASSQDGRPGGTEAFF
TRBV7-2	TRBJ2-7	CASSLVLGSHYEQYF
TRBV28	TRBJ2-7	CASSYTGRGLAATYEQYF
TRBV30	TRBJ2-7	CAWTNGGEGVGEQYF
TRBV5-1	TRBJ1-1	CASSLELGPAVEAFF